The present T cell receptor (beta chain) was sequenced within a study of graft-versus-host responses after intestinal transplantation. Study summary: All recipients were given anti-thymocyte globulin induction, and tacrolimus and steroids were then administered for roughly three years. Findings and caveats of the study: There were GvH clones found in recipient marrow, and some of them appeared first in ileum or blood. Where graft-donor T cell macrochimerism was present, patients had high graft-versus-host to host-versus-graft clonal ratios in allografts.

The ends lost 3 bases at V and 2 bases at J; junction bases unmatched: 6. Germline V gene sequence: CDR1 SNHLY, CDR2 FYNNEI. The CDR3 is made up of 15 amino acids. This table comes from immunoSEQ multiplex PCR, and its TCRdb copy is limited to in-frame clones, with some not included. Of tens of thousands of clones in the sample, 90% to 95% are singletons; the top ten hold about 0.78%. As regards this clone: Its antigen remains unknown.

The specimen comprised PBMCs, sampled 16 days after intestinal transplant. This sequence was found in a human patient who received an intestinal transplant, so some T cells may come from the graft donor. The chain links TRBV2 to TRBJ2-7, with 8 bases identical to TRBD2. CDR3 region: CASSDPREGPYEQYF. CDR3 nucleotides: TGTGCCAGCAGTGACCCCCGGGAGGGCCCCTACGAGCAGTACTTC.